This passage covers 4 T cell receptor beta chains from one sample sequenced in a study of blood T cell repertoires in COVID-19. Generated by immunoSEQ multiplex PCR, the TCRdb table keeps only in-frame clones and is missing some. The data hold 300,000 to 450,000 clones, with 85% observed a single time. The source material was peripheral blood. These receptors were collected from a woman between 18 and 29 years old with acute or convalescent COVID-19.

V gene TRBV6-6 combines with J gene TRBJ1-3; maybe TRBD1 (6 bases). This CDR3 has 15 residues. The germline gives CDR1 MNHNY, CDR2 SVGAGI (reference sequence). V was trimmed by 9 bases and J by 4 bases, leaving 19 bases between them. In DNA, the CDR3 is TGTGCCAGTTTCTTTCCCGACAGGTTGGGAAACACCATATATTTT. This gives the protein CASFFPDRLGNTIYF.

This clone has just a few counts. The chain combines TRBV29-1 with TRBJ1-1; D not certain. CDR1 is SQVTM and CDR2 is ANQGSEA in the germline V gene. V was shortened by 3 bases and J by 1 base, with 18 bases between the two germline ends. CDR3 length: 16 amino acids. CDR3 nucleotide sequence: TGCAGCGTTGATCCTGTCATCCTGGAGAGGAACACTGAAGCTTTCTTT. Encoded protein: CSVDPVILERNTEAFF.

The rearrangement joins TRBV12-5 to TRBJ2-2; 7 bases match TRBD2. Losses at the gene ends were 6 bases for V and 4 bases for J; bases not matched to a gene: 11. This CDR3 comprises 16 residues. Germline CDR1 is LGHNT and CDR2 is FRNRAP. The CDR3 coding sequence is TGTGCTAGTGGCCAGTACGCGGGGGAGGGCACCGGGGAGCTGTTTTTT. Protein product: CASGQYAGEGTGELFF.

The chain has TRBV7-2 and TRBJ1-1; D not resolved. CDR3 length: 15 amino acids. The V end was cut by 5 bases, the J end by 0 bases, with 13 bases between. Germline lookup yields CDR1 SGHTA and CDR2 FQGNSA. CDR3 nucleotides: TGTGCCAGCAGCAACTGGGCCTTCATGAACACTGAAGCTTTCTTT. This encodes CASSNWAFMNTEAFF.